In its sample, the clone carrying this TCR beta chain was seen many times. The target antigen is unknown. Germline lookup yields CDR1 MGHRA and CDR2 YSYEKL. The V and J ends lost 4 bases and 0 bases, in that order; junction bases with no gene match: 3. The CDR3 has 15 amino acids. The entry originates in a study of Graves' ophthalmopathy and Graves' hyperthyroidism. Study findings and constraints: Blood contained most expanded thyroid clonotypes exceeding 0.001 frequency.

The study amplified TCR beta CDR3 regions using RNA transcripts. First-round RT-PCR with HTBI primers preceded a second-round multiplex PCR. MiXCR, applied by TCRdb to the multiplex PCR reads, yields one record per CDR3 protein. This table has about 550,000 distinct CDR3 sequences, less than 45% appearing once. As diagnostic evidence, clinical symptoms, serum thyroxine, TRAb, thyroid ultrasound and orbital computed tomography were relied upon. The chain couples TRBV4-1 to TRBJ2-7; 10 bases are a match to TRBD1. The sequenced material came from peripheral blood or thyroid tissue (not recorded which). The receptor's source is an adult man with Graves' hyperthyroidism. CDR3 coding DNA: TGCGCCAGCAGCCCGGGACAGGGGAGCTCCTACGAGCAGTACTTC. As protein: CASSPGQGSSYEQYF.